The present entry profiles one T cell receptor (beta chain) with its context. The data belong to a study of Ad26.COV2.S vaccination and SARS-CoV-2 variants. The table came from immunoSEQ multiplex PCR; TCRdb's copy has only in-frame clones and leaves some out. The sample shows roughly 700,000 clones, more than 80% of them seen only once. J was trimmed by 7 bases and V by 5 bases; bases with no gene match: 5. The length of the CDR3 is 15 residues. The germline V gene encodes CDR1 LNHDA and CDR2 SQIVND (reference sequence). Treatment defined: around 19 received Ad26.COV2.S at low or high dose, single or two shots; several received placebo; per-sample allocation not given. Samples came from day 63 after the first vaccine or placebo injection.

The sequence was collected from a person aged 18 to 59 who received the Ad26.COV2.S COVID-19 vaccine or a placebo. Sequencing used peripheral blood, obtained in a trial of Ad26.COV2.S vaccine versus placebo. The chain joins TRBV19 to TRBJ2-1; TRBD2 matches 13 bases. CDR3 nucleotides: TGTGCCAGTAGTCCACGGACTAGCGGGAGAAATGAGCAGTTCTTC. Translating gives CASSPRTSGRNEQFF.